A selection of T cell receptor beta chains follows, all from one sample in a study of CD8 T cells in Susac syndrome. TCRdb called the immunoSEQ multiplex PCR reads again in MiXCR, with one record for every CDR3 protein. The sample records some 200,000 distinct CDR3 sequences, approximately 90% being singletons. Material for sequencing was CD8+ T cells from PBMCs. The receptors shown here come from a human donor with multiple sclerosis. Each CDR3 is given with its conserved first and last residue. The D gene is left open where the match is weak. The size entry is marked missing in some rows and otherwise reads once, few, many or a size class.

V gene	J gene	clone size	D gene	CDR3 protein	CDR3 DNA
TRBV19	TRBJ2-5	.	.	CASSGADTSRETQYF	TGTGCCAGTTCAGGGGCGGATACCTCGAGGGAGACCCAGTACTTC
TRBV7-2	TRBJ1-2	.	TRBD1	CASSFWTGYGYTF	TGTGCCAGCAGCTTCTGGACAGGCTATGGCTACACCTTC
TRBV6-1	TRBJ2-1	.	TRBD1	CASDGTGNNEQFF	TGTGCCAGCGACGGGACAGGGAACAATGAGCAGTTCTTC
TRBV24-1	TRBJ2-7	.	.	CATSDLYEQYF	TGTGCCACCAGTGATTTATACGAGCAGTACTTC
TRBV7-9	TRBJ2-7	.	.	CASSSPGGPEQYF	TGTGCCAGCAGCAGCCCCGGGGGCCCAGAGCAGTACTTC
TRBV9	TRBJ2-1	.	TRBD2	CASSVGASGSSYNEQFF	TGTGCCAGCAGCGTAGGGGCTAGCGGGAGCTCCTACAATGAGCAGTTCTTC
TRBV27	TRBJ1-2	.	.	CASSFWGGDGYTF	TGTGCCAGCAGTTTTTGGGGCGGGGATGGCTACACCTTC
TRBV13	TRBJ2-7	.	.	CASSPRASPRDEQYF	TGTGCCAGCAGCCCCCGGGCTTCCCCTAGAGACGAGCAGTACTTC
TRBV2	TRBJ1-5	.	TRBD1	CASRDRGRSQPQHF	TGTGCCAGCAGGGACAGGGGGCGAAGTCAGCCCCAGCATTTT
TRBV12-3/TRBV12-4	TRBJ2-3	.	TRBD2	CASSSPPPTGTSGTDTQYF	TGTGCCAGCAGTTCCCCCCCACCTACCGGGACTAGCGGCACAGATACGCAGTATTTT
TRBV19	TRBJ2-3	.	.	CASQRAWGVADTQYF	TGTGCCAGCCAAAGAGCCTGGGGAGTGGCAGATACGCAGTATTTT
TRBV10-3	TRBJ1-1	.	.	CAISIGQEAFF	TGTGCCATCAGCATCGGACAGGAAGCTTTCTTT
TRBV19	TRBJ2-5	.	.	CASSVGGRETQYF	TGTGCCAGTAGTGTAGGGGGGCGGGAGACCCAGTACTTC
TRBV9	TRBJ2-7	.	TRBD1	CASSVGDRVGDEQYF	TGTGCCAGCAGCGTAGGGGACAGGGTGGGGGACGAGCAGTACTTC
TRBV6-1	TRBJ1-4	.	.	CASTPLEAPTNEKLFF	TGTGCCAGCACCCCCCTGGAGGCCCCAACTAATGAAAAACTGTTTTTT
TRBV9	TRBJ1-3	.	TRBD1	CASSGDRVAGNTIYF	TGTGCCAGCAGCGGAGACAGGGTGGCTGGAAACACCATATATTTT
TRBV19	TRBJ1-1	.	.	CASQPPRWNMNTEAFF	TGTGCCAGTCAACCGCCCCGTTGGAACATGAACACTGAAGCTTTCTTT
TRBV5-8	TRBJ2-2	.	.	CASSLAGGGLNTGELFF	TGTGCCAGCAGCTTGGCCGGGGGAGGACTGAACACCGGGGAGCTGTTTTTT
TRBV6-5	TRBJ1-5	.	TRBD1	CASSYTGGWDQPQHF	TGTGCCAGCAGTTACACAGGGGGCTGGGATCAGCCCCAGCATTTT
TRBV7-9	TRBJ2-1	.	TRBD2	CASTGSGRDYNEQFF	TGTGCCAGCACCGGGAGTGGGAGGGACTACAATGAGCAGTTCTTC
TRBV9	TRBJ2-1	.	.	CASSVGKRNEQFF	TGTGCCAGCAGCGTAGGTAAAAGAAATGAGCAGTTCTTC
TRBV14	TRBJ2-7	.	TRBD2	CASSPGLAAHEQYF	TGTGCCAGCAGCCCCGGACTAGCGGCCCACGAGCAGTACTTC
TRBV7-9	TRBJ2-1	.	.	CASSSPREHPGGEQFF	TGTGCCAGCAGCTCGCCGCGGGAACATCCGGGTGGTGAGCAGTTCTTC
TRBV27	TRBJ2-2	.	.	CASSFSLYTGELFF	TGTGCCAGCAGTTTTTCTTTGTACACCGGGGAGCTGTTTTTT
TRBV4-2	TRBJ2-3	.	TRBD1	CASSDNTGDTDTQYF	TGTGCCAGCAGCGATAACACAGGGGACACAGATACGCAGTATTTT
TRBV14	TRBJ2-2	.	.	CASSQLPNTGELFF	TGTGCCAGCAGCCAACTCCCGAACACCGGGGAGCTGTTTTTT
TRBV2	TRBJ1-2	.	.	CASSEGGPDYGYTF	TGTGCCAGCAGTGAAGGGGGCCCGGACTATGGCTACACCTTC
TRBV19	TRBJ1-1	.	.	CASRIGSGMGGTEAFF	TGTGCCAGTAGAATAGGTTCGGGGATGGGAGGCACTGAAGCTTTCTTT
TRBV5-8	TRBJ2-3	.	TRBD2	CASSFSGRIADTQYF	TGTGCCAGCAGCTTTAGCGGGAGAATCGCAGATACGCAGTATTTT
TRBV6-2/TRBV6-3	TRBJ2-3	.	.	CASTPWTNTDTQYF	TGTGCCAGCACCCCGTGGACTAACACAGATACGCAGTATTTT
TRBV3-1	TRBJ1-1	.	.	CASSQDRGLSRDTEAFF	TGTGCCAGCAGCCAAGACCGGGGCCTTTCGAGGGACACTGAAGCTTTCTTT
TRBV9	TRBJ2-3	once	.	CASSVVQGGLTDTQYF	TGTGCCAGCAGCGTAGTACAGGGAGGGTTGACAGATACGCAGTATTTT
TRBV20-1	TRBJ2-7	.	.	CSARKEGHLSYEQYF	TGCAGTGCTAGAAAAGAGGGGCACCTCTCCTACGAGCAGTACTTC
TRBV27	TRBJ2-3	.	.	CASHSTDTQYF	TGTGCCAGCCATTCCACAGATACGCAGTATTTT
TRBV7-6	TRBJ2-3	.	TRBD2	CASRGRASDTQYF	TGTGCCAGCAGGGGGAGGGCCTCAGATACGCAGTATTTT
TRBV9	TRBJ2-1	.	TRBD2	CASSVAPSGRFGEQFF	TGTGCCAGCAGCGTAGCGCCTAGCGGGAGATTTGGTGAGCAGTTCTTC
TRBV4-1	TRBJ2-7	.	.	CASSQAAGPYEQYF	TGCGCCAGCAGCCAAGCGGCAGGGCCCTACGAGCAGTACTTC
TRBV6-5	TRBJ1-1	once	.	CASVGLGTEAFF	TGTGCCAGCGTCGGGCTAGGCACTGAAGCTTTCTTT
TRBV13	TRBJ2-7	.	.	CASSSGVVTYEQYF	TGTGCCAGCAGCTCCGGGGTCGTAACTTACGAGCAGTACTTC
TRBV20-1	TRBJ2-1	.	TRBD1	CSAAGTGENEQFF	TGCAGTGCTGCCGGGACAGGCGAGAATGAGCAGTTCTTC
TRBV15	TRBJ1-5	.	.	CATSSRTAPNQPQHF	TGTGCCACCAGCAGCCGGACAGCCCCCAATCAGCCCCAGCATTTT
TRBV5-6	TRBJ1-1	.	.	CASSLARWGGNTEAFF	TGTGCCAGCAGCTTGGCGCGGTGGGGGGGGAACACTGAAGCTTTCTTT
TRBV21-1	TRBJ2-4	.	.	CASSKGRGVTLAKNIQYF	TGTGCCAGCAGCAAGGGCAGGGGGGTAACCTTAGCCAAAAACATTCAGTACTTC